This T cell receptor beta chain was profiled in a study of T cells in Graves' hyperthyroidism and ophthalmopathy. About the research overall: Staff took peripheral blood when the initial diagnosis was made, before any treatment began. Notes on the study in general: In validation, the model predicted ophthalmopathy. These predictions came a median roughly 6.5 months before onset.

RNA transcripts gave rise to amplified TCR beta CDR3 regions. Carried out on the TCR CDR3, a first-round RT-PCR used the HTBI primer set. TCRdb itself ran the multiplex PCR reads through MiXCR, one entry per CDR3 protein. Of approximately 690,000 distinct CDR3 sequences in the sample, about 20% were seen once. In regard to this clonotype: Its antigen remains unknown.

Uncontrolled infection, other autoimmune disease, pregnancy or lactation disqualified patients from enrolment. The authors took PBMCs from 10 ml fresh peripheral blood. Sequencing was carried out using blood. The clonotype comes from a man aged 25-45 years with Graves' ophthalmopathy.

The CDR3 sequence is CAWRSGQGGYTF. DNA for the CDR3: TGTGCCTGGAGGAGTGGGCAGGGTGGCTACACCTTC. The V gene is TRBV30, the J gene TRBJ1-2; D possibly corresponds to TRBD1 (5 bases). V was clipped by 3 bases and J by 7 bases, with 12 bases between them. The CDR3 is 12 amino acids. Germline lookup yields CDR1 GTSNPN and CDR2 SVGIG (reference sequence).